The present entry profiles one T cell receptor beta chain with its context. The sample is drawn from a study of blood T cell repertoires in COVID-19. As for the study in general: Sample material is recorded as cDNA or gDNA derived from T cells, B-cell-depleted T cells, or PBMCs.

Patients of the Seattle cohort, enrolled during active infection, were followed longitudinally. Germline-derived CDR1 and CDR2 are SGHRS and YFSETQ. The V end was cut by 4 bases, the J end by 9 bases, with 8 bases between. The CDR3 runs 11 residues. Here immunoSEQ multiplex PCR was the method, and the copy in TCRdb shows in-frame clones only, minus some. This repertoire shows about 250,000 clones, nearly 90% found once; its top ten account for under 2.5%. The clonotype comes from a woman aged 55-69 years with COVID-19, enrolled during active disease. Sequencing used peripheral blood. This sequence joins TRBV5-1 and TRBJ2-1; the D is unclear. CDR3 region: CASSGGGEQFF. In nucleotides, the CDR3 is TGCGCCAGCAGCGGTGGCGGTGAGCAGTTCTTC.